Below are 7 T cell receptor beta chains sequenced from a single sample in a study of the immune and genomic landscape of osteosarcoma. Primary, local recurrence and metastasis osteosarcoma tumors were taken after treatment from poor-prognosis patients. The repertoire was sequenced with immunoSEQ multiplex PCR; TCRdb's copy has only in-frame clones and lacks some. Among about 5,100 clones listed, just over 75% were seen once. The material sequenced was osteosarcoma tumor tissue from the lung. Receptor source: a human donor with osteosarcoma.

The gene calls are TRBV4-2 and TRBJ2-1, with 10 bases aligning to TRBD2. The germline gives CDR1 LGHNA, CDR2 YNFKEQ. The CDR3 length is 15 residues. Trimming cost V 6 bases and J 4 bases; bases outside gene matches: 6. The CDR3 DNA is TGTGCCAGCAGAGTAGCGGGAGGAACATACAATGAGCAGTTCTTC. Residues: CASRVAGGTYNEQFF.

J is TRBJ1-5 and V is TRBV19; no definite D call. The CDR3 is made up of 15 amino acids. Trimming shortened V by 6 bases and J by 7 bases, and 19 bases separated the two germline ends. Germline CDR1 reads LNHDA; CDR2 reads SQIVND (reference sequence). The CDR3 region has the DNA TGTGCCAGTAGCCCAACGAGAGGGTTAGGGCAGCCCCAGCATTTT. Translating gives CASSPTRGLGQPQHF.

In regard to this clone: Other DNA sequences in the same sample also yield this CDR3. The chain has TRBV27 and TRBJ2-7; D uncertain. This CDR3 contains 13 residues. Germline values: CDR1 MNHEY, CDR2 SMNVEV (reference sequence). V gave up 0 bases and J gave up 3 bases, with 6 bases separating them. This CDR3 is CASSLSSGYEQYF. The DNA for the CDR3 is TGTGCCAGCAGTTTATCTTCAGGCTACGAGCAGTACTTC.

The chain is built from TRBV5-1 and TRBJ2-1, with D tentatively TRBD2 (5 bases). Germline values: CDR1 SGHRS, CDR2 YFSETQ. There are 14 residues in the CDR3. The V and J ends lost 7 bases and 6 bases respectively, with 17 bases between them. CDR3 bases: TGCGCCAGCGAAAGCGGAGTAGGGAGCAATGAGCAGTTCTTC. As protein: CASESGVGSNEQFF.

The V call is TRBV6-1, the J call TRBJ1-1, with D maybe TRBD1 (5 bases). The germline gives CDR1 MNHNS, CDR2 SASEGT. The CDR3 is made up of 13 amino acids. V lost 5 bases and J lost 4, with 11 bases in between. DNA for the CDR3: TGTGCCAGCAGTCTGGGGGGGGTCACTGAAGCTTTCTTT. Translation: CASSLGGVTEAFF.

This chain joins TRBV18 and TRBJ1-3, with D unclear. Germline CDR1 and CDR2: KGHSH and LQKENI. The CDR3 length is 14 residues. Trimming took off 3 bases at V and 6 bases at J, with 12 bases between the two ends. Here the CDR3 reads CASSPFTQENTIYF. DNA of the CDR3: TGTGCCAGCTCACCCTTCACGCAGGAAAACACCATATATTTT.

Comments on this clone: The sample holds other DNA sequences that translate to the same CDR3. CDR3 residues: CAWSPTGTPNEKLFF. The CDR3 DNA sequence: TGTGCCTGGAGTCCAACCGGGACACCCAATGAAAAACTGTTTTTT. The chain employs TRBV30 and TRBJ1-4; a possible D gene is TRBD1 (6 bases). Deletions cut 2 bases from V and 5 bases from J, with 15 bases between. CDR1 is GTSNPN and CDR2 is SVGIG in the germline V gene (reference sequence). The CDR3 totals 15 residues.